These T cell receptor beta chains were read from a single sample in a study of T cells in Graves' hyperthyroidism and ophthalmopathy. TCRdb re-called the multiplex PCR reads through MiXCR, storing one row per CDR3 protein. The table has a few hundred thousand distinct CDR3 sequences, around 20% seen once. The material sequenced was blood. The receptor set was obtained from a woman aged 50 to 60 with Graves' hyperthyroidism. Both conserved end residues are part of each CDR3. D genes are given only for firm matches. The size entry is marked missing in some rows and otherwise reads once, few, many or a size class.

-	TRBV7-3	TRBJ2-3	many	CASSPGALTDTQYF	TGTGCCAGCAGCCCGGGGGCCCTCACAGATACGCAGTATTTT
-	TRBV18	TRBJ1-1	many	CASSSQGNLNTEAFF	TGTGCCAGCTCATCACAGGGAAACCTGAACACTGAAGCTTTCTTT
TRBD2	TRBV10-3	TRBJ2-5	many	CAISESKKGTSGRDRKTQYF	TGTGCCATCAGTGAGTCGAAAAAGGGAACTAGCGGGAGAGATAGAAAGACCCAGTACTTC
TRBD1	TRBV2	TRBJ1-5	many	CASRTGDHQPQHF	TGTGCCAGCAGGACAGGGGACCATCAGCCCCAGCATTTT
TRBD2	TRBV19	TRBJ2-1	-	CASSIVRLAPHNEQFF	TGTGCCAGTAGTATTGTTAGACTAGCGCCCCACAATGAGCAGTTCTTC
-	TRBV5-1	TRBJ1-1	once	CASYHGAMNTEAFF	TGCGCCAGCTACCATGGGGCCATGAACACTGAAGCTTTCTTT
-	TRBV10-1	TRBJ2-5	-	CASSGSPSETQYF	TGCGCCAGCAGCGGCTCTCCCTCAGAGACCCAGTACTTC
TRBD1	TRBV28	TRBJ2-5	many	CASSFPRGPDQETQYF	TGTGCCAGCAGTTTTCCCAGGGGGCCCGACCAAGAGACCCAGTACTTC
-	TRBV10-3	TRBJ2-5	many	CAISDQETQYF	TGTGCCATCAGTGACCAAGAGACCCAGTACTTC
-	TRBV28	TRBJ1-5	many	CASSESGLNQPQHF	TGTGCCAGCAGTGAATCAGGTCTCAATCAGCCCCAGCATTTT
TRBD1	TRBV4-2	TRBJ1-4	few	CASSQDGDRGSEKLFF	TGTGCCAGCAGCCAAGATGGGGACAGGGGGAGTGAAAAACTGTTTTTT
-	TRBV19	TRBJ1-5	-	CASSIARDAQPQHF	TGTGCCAGTAGTATCGCGAGGGACGCTCAGCCCCAGCATTTT
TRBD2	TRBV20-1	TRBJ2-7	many	CSARDDGRVRTGYEQYF	TGCAGTGCTAGAGATGATGGGAGGGTTCGCACTGGCTACGAGCAGTACTTC
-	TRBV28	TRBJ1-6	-	CASRKSQYNSPLHF	TGTGCCAGCAGAAAGTCACAGTATAATTCACCCCTCCACTTT
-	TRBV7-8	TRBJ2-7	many	CATRGRGMGEQYF	TGTGCCACCCGGGGCAGGGGAATGGGGGAGCAGTACTTC
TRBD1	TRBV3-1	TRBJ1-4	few	CASSQTGGDEKLFF	TGTGCCAGCAGCCAGACAGGGGGCGATGAAAAACTGTTTTTT
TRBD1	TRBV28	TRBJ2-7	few	CASTGTGVMDEQYF	TGTGCCAGCACCGGGACAGGGGTAATGGACGAGCAGTACTTC
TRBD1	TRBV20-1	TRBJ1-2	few	CSARSGQDRSYTF	TGCAGTGCTAGATCGGGACAGGACAGGAGCTACACCTTC
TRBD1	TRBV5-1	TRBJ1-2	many	CASSLGQGGYGYTF	TGTGCCAGCAGCTTAGGACAGGGGGGCTATGGCTACACCTTC
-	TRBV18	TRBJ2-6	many	CASSPPGVSGANVLTF	TGTGCCAGCTCACCACCGGGGGTCTCCGGGGCCAACGTCCTGACTTTC
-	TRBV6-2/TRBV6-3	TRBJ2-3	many	CASSYWEKSTDTQYF	TGTGCCAGCAGTTACTGGGAGAAAAGCACAGATACGCAGTATTTT
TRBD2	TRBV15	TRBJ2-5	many	CATSRTTGGKMWEETQYF	TGTGCCACCAGCAGGACTACGGGAGGGAAGATGTGGGAAGAGACCCAGTACTTC
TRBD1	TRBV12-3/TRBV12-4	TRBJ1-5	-	CASSERGGQPQHF	TGTGCCAGCAGCGAGAGAGGGGGCCAGCCCCAGCATTTT
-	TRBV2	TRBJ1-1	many	CASSEEGGENTEAFF	TGTGCCAGCAGTGAAGAAGGAGGGGAGAACACTGAAGCTTTCTTT
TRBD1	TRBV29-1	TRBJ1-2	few	CSVEDSRGSDYGYTF	TGCAGCGTTGAAGACTCCAGGGGGTCGGACTATGGCTACACCTTC
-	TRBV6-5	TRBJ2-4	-	CASSYSLAKNIQYF	TGTGCCAGCAGTTACTCTTTAGCCAAAAACATTCAGTACTTC
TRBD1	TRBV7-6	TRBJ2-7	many	CASSLAGGQGDEQYF	TGTGCCAGCAGCTTAGCGGGCGGACAGGGTGACGAGCAGTACTTC
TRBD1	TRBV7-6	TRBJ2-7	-	CASSPRQGAVLTDEQYF	TGTGCCAGCAGCCCCAGACAGGGCGCGGTGCTTACGGACGAGCAGTACTTC
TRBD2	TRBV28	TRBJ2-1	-	CASSFPTSGGHYNEQFF	TGTGCCAGCAGTTTCCCGACTAGCGGAGGGCACTACAATGAGCAGTTCTTC
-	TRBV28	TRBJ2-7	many	CASNPTGSGNYEQYF	TGTGCCAGCAACCCCACAGGGTCAGGTAACTACGAGCAGTACTTC
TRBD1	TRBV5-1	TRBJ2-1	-	CASSAGTGGNEQFF	TGCGCCAGCAGTGCCGGGACAGGGGGCAATGAGCAGTTCTTC
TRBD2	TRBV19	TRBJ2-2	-	CASSNTPGLAGGVDTGELFF	TGTGCCAGTAGTAATACCCCGGGACTAGCGGGAGGGGTCGACACCGGGGAGCTGTTTTTT
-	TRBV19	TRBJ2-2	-	CASSIFILPAGELFF	TGTGCCAGTAGTATATTTATTCTTCCGGCCGGGGAGCTGTTTTTT
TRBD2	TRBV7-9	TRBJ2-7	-	CASSIGGNEQYF	TGTGCCAGCAGCATCGGGGGGAACGAGCAGTACTTC
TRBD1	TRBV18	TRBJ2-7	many	CASSSTGVYEQYF	TGTGCCAGCTCATCGACAGGGGTGTACGAGCAGTACTTC
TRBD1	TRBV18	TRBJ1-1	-	CASSPRDRGTEAFF	TGTGCCAGCTCACCACGGGACAGGGGCACTGAAGCTTTCTTT
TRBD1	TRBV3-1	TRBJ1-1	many	CASSPHRGNGEAFF	TGTGCCAGCAGCCCTCACAGGGGGAACGGTGAAGCTTTCTTT
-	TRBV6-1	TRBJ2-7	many	CASSESGTPPYEQYF	TGTGCCAGCAGTGAATCCGGGACACCACCCTACGAGCAGTACTTC
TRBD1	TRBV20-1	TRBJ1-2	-	CSADRTGLANYGYTF	TGCAGTGCTGATCGGACAGGGTTAGCTAACTATGGCTACACCTTC
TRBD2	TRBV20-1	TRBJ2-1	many	CSARFSGGANEQFF	TGCAGTGCTAGGTTTAGCGGGGGTGCAAATGAGCAGTTCTTC
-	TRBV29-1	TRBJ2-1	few	CSVALQGSNEQFF	TGCAGCGTCGCCCTACAGGGTAGTAATGAGCAGTTCTTC
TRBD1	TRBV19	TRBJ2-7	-	CASSIQGQTYEQYF	TGTGCCAGTAGTATACAGGGACAGACCTACGAGCAGTACTTC
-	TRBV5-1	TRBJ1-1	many	CASSLVSDNTEAFF	TGCGCCAGCAGCTTGGTTTCGGACAACACTGAAGCTTTCTTT
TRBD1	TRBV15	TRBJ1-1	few	CATSRERPGGENTEAFF	TGTGCCACCAGCAGAGAGAGACCAGGGGGCGAGAACACTGAAGCTTTCTTT
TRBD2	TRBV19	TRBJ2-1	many	CASSSKAGGYNEQFF	TGTGCCAGTAGTAGTAAGGCGGGAGGATACAATGAGCAGTTCTTC
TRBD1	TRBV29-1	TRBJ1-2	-	CSVPYLPGGDYGYTF	TGCAGCGTTCCTTATCTACCAGGGGGGGACTATGGCTACACCTTC
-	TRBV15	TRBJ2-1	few	CATSGPQGNNEQFF	TGTGCCACCAGCGGACCACAGGGAAACAATGAGCAGTTCTTC
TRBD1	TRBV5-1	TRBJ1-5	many	CASSPTGGVQPQHF	TGCGCCAGCAGCCCGACAGGGGGCGTTCAGCCCCAGCATTTT